This TCR beta chain was identified during a study of identical twins. Study-level results: The abundant beta clonotypes from cord blood had fewer insertions, and memory repertoires had none of this.

One entry per CDR3 protein results from TCRdb running MiXCR on the 5' RACE reads. Among 650,000 to 750,000 distinct CDR3 sequences listed, approximately 22% were seen once. The CDR3 length is 14 residues. The germline V gene encodes CDR1 SGHRS and CDR2 YFSETQ. Trimming removed 1 base at V and 0 bases at J, with 4 bases between. This clonotype was counted at least ten times. The antigen is unknown. The sample was also reused in another study, on T cells expressing NK-cell markers. As that study records: Investigators obtained TCR beta repertoires from sorted CD3+CD56+NKG2C+, CD3+CD56+NKG2C- and CD3+CD56-NKG2C+ T cells. Clarity on HCMV specificity was lacking for the expanded NKG2C+ T cell clones.

The sample was PBMCs. The chain joins TRBV5-1 to TRBJ2-2; no clear D. This TCR was sampled from a young woman in good health. The chain's CDR3 is CASSLRSNTGELFF. As DNA, the CDR3 is TGCGCCAGCAGCTTGCGGTCGAACACCGGGGAGCTGTTTTTT.